This is a list of T cell receptor beta chains from one sample in a study of T cells in localized non-small cell lung cancer. TCRdb's copy holds only in-frame clones and misses some; the assay was immunoSEQ multiplex PCR. The profile shows around 1,700 clones, about 26% of them singletons. The sequencing here drew on lung tumor tissue, taken before any cancer treatment. These receptor sequences come from a male donor aged 60 or over with stage II squamous cell lung carcinoma. The CDR3 runs from the conserved cysteine through the conserved F or W. Each record gives: D gene, J gene, clone size, V gene, CDR3 DNA, CDR3 protein. D genes are given only for firm matches. Clone size, where shown, is once, few, many, or a class for clones that have expanded.

>TRBD1|TRBJ2-3|NA|TRBV9
TGTGCCAGCAGCGCCCACGGAGGACAGGGGGCAGATACGCAGTATTTT
CASSAHGGQGADTQYF
>NA|TRBJ2-1|NA|TRBV15
TGTGCCACCAGCAGAACTCTCTCCGCGTCTGGGAATGAGCAGTTCTTC
CATSRTLSASGNEQFF
>NA|TRBJ1-3|NA|TRBV9
TGTGCCAGCAGTGAAGCGCAGGGAGGGAGAAACACCATATATTTT
CASSEAQGGRNTIYF
>NA|TRBJ2-1|NA|TRBV28
TGTGCCAGCAGTTTTCCCACGGCTAGCCCAAACCAAGGTGAGCAGTTCTTC
CASSFPTASPNQGEQFF
>NA|TRBJ1-3|few|TRBV18
TGTGCCAGCTCACCGGAAGATGACCCTGGAAACACCATATATTTT
CASSPEDDPGNTIYF
>NA|TRBJ1-1|few|TRBV19
TGTGCCAGTAGAGTTCTTGGCAGGGGATATGTTCAAGACACTGAAGCTTTCTTT
CASRVLGRGYVQDTEAFF
>NA|TRBJ1-4|NA|TRBV11-3
TGTGCCAGCAGCTTAGGGGGGCAAAGGAATGAAAAACTGTTTTTT
CASSLGGQRNEKLFF
>NA|TRBJ1-2|NA|TRBV28
TGTGCCAGCAAGGCAGGGGACGGTAATTGGGGCTACACCTTC
CASKAGDGNWGYTF
>NA|TRBJ1-4|medium-sized|TRBV6-8
TGTGCCAGCAGTCCCACAGAAACTAATGAAAAACTGTTTTTT
CASSPTETNEKLFF
>NA|TRBJ2-3|NA|TRBV19
TGTGCCAGTAACTTCGGGCATACGCAGTATTTT
CASNFGHTQYF
>TRBD2|TRBJ2-6|NA|TRBV4-1
TGCGCCAGCAGCCAAGAATCGGGACTAGCGGACTCTGGGGCCAACGTCCTGACTTTC
CASSQESGLADSGANVLTF
>TRBD2|TRBJ2-7|NA|TRBV9
TGTGCCAGCAGCCTAGCGGGGCCCGCCTACGAGCAGTACTTC
CASSLAGPAYEQYF
>NA|TRBJ2-1|large|TRBV11-3
TGTGCCAGCAGCCCTGACTCAAGCTCCTACAATGAGCAGTTCTTC
CASSPDSSSYNEQFF
>NA|TRBJ1-1|few|TRBV11-3
TGTGCCAGCAGCCCCTCAGCGGTAACCCTTAACGGGGCTTTCTTT
CASSPSAVTLNGAFF
>NA|TRBJ2-7|few|TRBV28
TGTGCCAGCAGCCAAACTGATGGACAGAACGAGCAGTACTTC
CASSQTDGQNEQYF
>NA|TRBJ2-1|NA|TRBV18
TGTGCCAGCTCACCACCGCAGGGGACCGAGCAGTTCTTC
CASSPPQGTEQFF
>NA|TRBJ1-2|few|TRBV6-8
TGTGCCAGCCATGCACAGGGCGGTTTATATGGCTACACCTTC
CASHAQGGLYGYTF
>TRBD1|TRBJ2-5|NA|TRBV29-1
TGCAGCGTCGCTTGGGGACAGGTTCGTCAAGAGACCCAGTACTTC
CSVAWGQVRQETQYF
>TRBD1|TRBJ2-7|few|TRBV11-3
TGTGCCAGCAGCTCCGGGACAGGGGGGACGCGGCAGTACTTC
CASSSGTGGTRQYF
>NA|TRBJ1-1|few|TRBV19
TGTGCCAGTAGTATAGCCCGAATATTAAACACTGAAGCTTTCTTT
CASSIARILNTEAFF
>NA|TRBJ1-1|NA|TRBV28
TGTGCCAGCAGCCGCCCTGGCGGGGCAGATACTTTCTTT
CASSRPGGADTFF
>TRBD2|TRBJ2-1|few|TRBV5-1
TGCGCCAGCAGCTTTCTCAGCGGGAGCGACAATGAGCAGTTCTTC
CASSFLSGSDNEQFF
>TRBD1|TRBJ2-1|NA|TRBV7-8
TGTGCCAGCAGCCGGGACAGGGACAATGAGCAGTTCTTC
CASSRDRDNEQFF
>NA|TRBJ1-3|once|TRBV29-1
TGCAGCGCGTCAGGGGTAGAAAACACCATATATTTT
CSASGVENTIYF
>NA|TRBJ2-5|NA|TRBV28
TGTGCCAGCATCTCGAATCAAGAGACCCAGTACTTC
CASISNQETQYF
>TRBD1|TRBJ1-1|few|TRBV9
TGTGCCAGCAGCGTTAGCTTGGGACAGCCGAACACTGAAGCTTTCTTT
CASSVSLGQPNTEAFF
>TRBD2|TRBJ2-2|large|TRBV6-1
TGTGCCAGCAGTGAAGTGGCTAGCGGGTACTCCGGGGAGCTGTTTTTT
CASSEVASGYSGELFF
>NA|TRBJ2-1|NA|TRBV6-8
TGTGCCAGCAGTTACGGTCCAGCGGGTGGAGCCATACACAATGAGCAGTTCTTC
CASSYGPAGGAIHNEQFF
>NA|TRBJ1-2|few|TRBV7-2
TGTGCCAGCAGCTTATCCGAATCTTCCGGCTACACCTTC
CASSLSESSGYTF
>NA|TRBJ2-7|few|TRBV6-7
TGTGCCAGTTGGACTGGAACCTACGAGCAGTACTTC
CASWTGTYEQYF
>TRBD2|TRBJ2-7|NA|TRBV11-3
TGTGCCAGCAGCGATCTAGCGGGGCTGACCTACGAGCAGTACTTC
CASSDLAGLTYEQYF
>TRBD1|TRBJ1-2|medium-sized|TRBV4-1
TGCGCCAGCAGCCAGGAAAGGGGGACAGGGTACTATGGCTACACCTTC
CASSQERGTGYYGYTF
>TRBD2|TRBJ2-1|few|TRBV15
TGTGCCACCATGGAGAGCGGGAAGTCGAATGAGCAGTTCTTC
CATMESGKSNEQFF
>NA|TRBJ2-2|medium-sized|TRBV11-3
TGTGCCAGCAGTCCCGAGGGCCTTTCATCCGGGGAGCTGTTTTTT
CASSPEGLSSGELFF
>NA|TRBJ2-7|few|TRBV6-8
TGTGCCAGCACTGCCGGCCGACAGGAGATAAGGTACGAGCAGTACTTC
CASTAGRQEIRYEQYF
>TRBD1|TRBJ1-2|few|TRBV9
TGTGCCAGCAGCTCACCAAGGGACAGGGGAGACTATGGCTACACCTTC
CASSSPRDRGDYGYTF
>TRBD2|TRBJ2-2|NA|TRBV28
TGTGCCAGCAGTTTCTCGCCCCCTGGATGGCTAGCGGGCACCGGGGAGCTGTTTTTT
CASSFSPPGWLAGTGELFF
>NA|TRBJ2-1|NA|TRBV6-8
TGTGCCAGCAGTTGGGGGACTCATGAGCAGTTCTTC
CASSWGTHEQFF
>NA|TRBJ2-3|NA|TRBV11-3
TGTGCCAGCAGCTTGTCGTCAAACTCAGATACGCAGTATTTT
CASSLSSNSDTQYF
>TRBD2|TRBJ2-1|NA|TRBV28
TGTGCCAGCAGTTATGCTCGACTAGCGGGCGGCAGTGAGCAGTTCTTC
CASSYARLAGGSEQFF
>TRBD1|TRBJ2-2|few|TRBV11-3
TGTGCCAGCAGCTTGGGACAGGGGGGGAGCGGGGAGCTGTTTTTT
CASSLGQGGSGELFF
>NA|TRBJ2-7|NA|TRBV28
TGTGCCAGCAGCCGTCAGGGGGGGCACGAGCAGTACTTC
CASSRQGGHEQYF
>NA|TRBJ2-7|few|TRBV10-3
TGTGCCACTAGTCGCGGGACTTACGGGGGCGAGCAGTACTTC
CATSRGTYGGEQYF
>NA|TRBJ2-7|few|TRBV25-1
TGTGCCAGCAGTGCGGGGATCGACGACGAGCAGTACTTC
CASSAGIDDEQYF
>NA|TRBJ2-3|large|TRBV9
TGTGCCAGCAGCTTAGGACTCATCCGCACAGATACGCAGTATTTT
CASSLGLIRTDTQYF
>NA|TRBJ1-1|few|TRBV28
TGTGCCAGCAGTCTGGGGGTCGGTGAAGCTTTCTTT
CASSLGVGEAFF
>NA|TRBJ2-5|NA|TRBV9
TGTGCCAGCAATCCGTCCTGGGAGACCCAGTACTTC
CASNPSWETQYF
>NA|TRBJ1-3|NA|TRBV18
TGTGCCAGCTCACCAGGGACACTTGGAAACACCATATATTTT
CASSPGTLGNTIYF
>NA|TRBJ2-1|NA|TRBV14
TGTGCCAGCAGCCAAGGGGCTAGCTCCTTTTCCTACAATGAGCAGTTCTTC
CASSQGASSFSYNEQFF
>NA|TRBJ2-2|NA|TRBV6-8
TGTGCCAGCAGCGGTTTGAACACCGGGGAGCTGTTTTTT
CASSGLNTGELFF
>NA|TRBJ2-1|few|TRBV19
TGTGCCAGTAGTATTCGGGCCTACAATGAGCAGTTCTTC
CASSIRAYNEQFF
>TRBD1|TRBJ1-1|large|TRBV6-8
TGTGCCAGCCGACAGGGGGCGTCTGAAGCTTTCTTT
CASRQGASEAFF
>TRBD1|TRBJ2-1|large|TRBV29-1
TGCAGCGGCCGACAGGGACCTTACAATGAGCAGTTCTTC
CSGRQGPYNEQFF
>NA|TRBJ1-2|medium-sized|TRBV11-3
TGTGCCAGCACCGCTTACCAGGGAGTCTATGGCTACACCTTC
CASTAYQGVYGYTF
>NA|TRBJ1-2|NA|TRBV28
TGTGCCAGCAGCCTACAGGGTTGGAATGGCTACACCTTC
CASSLQGWNGYTF